This entry lists 24 T cell receptor beta chains sequenced from one sample in a study of shared clonotypes between healthy human individuals. Here immunoSEQ multiplex PCR was the method, and the copy in TCRdb shows in-frame clones only, minus some. The table shows over a million clones, with roughly 95% occurring only once. Source material: naive CD4+ T cells sorted from blood. The subset was: CD45RA+ positively selected. These receptor sequences come from a man younger than 45 in good health.

The chain recombines TRBV10-2 with TRBJ2-7, with 14 bases matching TRBD2. CDR1 and CDR2 from the germline V gene are WSHSY and SAAADI. The V segment lost 7 bases and the J segment 2 bases; nucleotides outside the gene matches: 13. CDR3 length: 18 amino acids. The CDR3 DNA reads as TGCGCCAGCAACAGGTTGGGACTAGCGGGAGTTCGGGCCTACGAGCAGTACTTC. Encoded protein: CASNRLGLAGVRAYEQYF.

A remark on this clone: Within the sample, other DNA sequences also encode this same CDR3. The gene calls are TRBV5-1 and TRBJ1-1; TRBD1 matches at 9 bases. The CDR3 has 14 amino acids. The germline V gene encodes CDR1 SGHRS and CDR2 YFSETQ. J was trimmed by 5 bases and V by 3 bases; bases with no gene match: 5. This CDR3 reads CASSSLTGGTEAFF. The CDR3 DNA follows: TGCGCCAGCAGCTCCCTGACAGGGGGAACTGAAGCTTTCTTT.

This chain links TRBV30 with TRBJ2-7; 11 nucleotides agree with TRBD2. The length of the CDR3 is 15 residues. The junction had 7 bases not matched to a gene; V was cut back by 3 bases and J by 3 bases. Germline V gene lookup returns CDR1 GTSNPN and CDR2 SVGIG (reference sequence). In nucleotides, the CDR3 is TGTGCCTGGAGACTAGCGGGGGCCCGACTCTACGAGCAGTACTTC. Its protein is CAWRLAGARLYEQYF.

V is TRBV15 and J is TRBJ1-3; D gene uncertain. The V gene lost 4 bases and the J gene lost 4 bases, with 14 bases spanning the gap. Germline-derived CDR1 and CDR2 are LNHNV and YYDKDF (reference sequence). The length of the CDR3 is 15 residues. The CDR3 coding sequence is TGTGCCACCAGCACAGCAAGTGGGTACGGAAACACCATATATTTT. It translates to CATSTASGYGNTIYF.

Comments on this clone: Within the sample, other DNA sequences also encode this same CDR3. V is TRBV9 and J is TRBJ1-3, with TRBD1 as a possible D gene (5 bases). The germline V gene has CDR1 SGDLS and CDR2 YYNGEE. The germline V and J ends were trimmed by 5 bases and 0 bases, with 12 bases remaining between them. The CDR3 has 15 residues. The chain's CDR3 is CASSVDSYSGNTIYF. The CDR3 DNA sequence: TGTGCCAGCAGTGTTGACAGTTACTCTGGAAACACCATATATTTT.

Remarks on this clone: Compared with germline, one end of the junction differs, possibly owing to a read error. The genes are TRBV7-2 and TRBJ2-7; D remains unclear. The CDR3 has 15 amino acids. Per the germline V gene, CDR1 is SGHTA and CDR2 is FQGNSA. The CDR3 protein is CASSQRPDAAYEQYF. CDR3 bases: TGCGCCAGCAGCCAAAGGCCGGACGCGGCCTACGAGCAGTACTTC. Full variable domain (remainder filled in from reference TRBV7-2 and TRBJ2-7): GAGVSQSPSNKVTEKGKDVELRCDPISGHTALYWYRQSLGQGLEFLIYFQGNSAPDKSGLPSDRFSAERTGGSVSTLTIQRTQQEDSAVYLCASSQRPDAAYEQYFGPGTRLTVT.

This rearrangement joins TRBV4-1 to TRBJ2-5; no reliable D call. Germline V lookup: CDR1 MGHRA, CDR2 YSYEKL. This CDR3 contains 15 residues. The ends were cut back, 2 bases at V and 1 base at J, with 11 bases in the middle. The CDR3 region has the DNA TGCGCCAGCAGCCAAATGGGGAATCTCCAAGAGACCCAGTACTTC. This codes for CASSQMGNLQETQYF.

The chain carries TRBV7-2 and TRBJ2-7, with D maybe TRBD2 (5 bases). V lost 3 bases and J lost 2, with 20 bases in between. The CDR3 totals 17 residues. CDR1 is SGHTA and CDR2 is FQGNSA in the germline V gene. The DNA for the CDR3 is TGTGCCAGCAGCTTTAGGAGGACCGAGTCTATACCCTACGAGCAGTACTTC. This sequence encodes CASSFRRTESIPYEQYF.

The V call is TRBV4-2, the J call TRBJ2-1; 9 bases agree with TRBD2. The CDR3 consists of 16 residues. Trimming took 3 bases from V and 7 from J; bases not matched to a gene: 10. Germline V gene sequence: CDR1 LGHNA, CDR2 YNFKEQ. CDR3 nucleotide sequence: TGTGCCAGCAGCCACGGGCCGAGCGGGGGGAATAATGAGCAGTTCTTC. As protein: CASSHGPSGGNNEQFF.

About this clone itself: Other DNA sequences in this sample translate to the same CDR3. The V call is TRBV11-3, the J call TRBJ2-7, with TRBD1 identical over 10 bases. V gave up 1 base and J gave up 3 bases; unmatched junction bases: 3. The CDR3 contains 15 residues. Germline V gives CDR1 SGHNT, CDR2 YENEEA. In DNA, the CDR3 is TGTGCCAGCAGCTTAGGACAGGGGGCTAGCTACGAGCAGTACTTC. Its translation is CASSLGQGASYEQYF.

The V and J genes are TRBV6-1 and TRBJ1-5; no clear D. In germline, CDR1 is MNHNS, CDR2 SASEGT. There are 16 residues in the CDR3. The V gene lost 3 bases and the J gene lost 6 bases, with 18 bases spanning the gap. The CDR3: CASSDGSARRSQPQHF. Written as DNA, the CDR3 is TGTGCCAGCAGTGATGGCTCAGCGAGGCGCAGTCAGCCCCAGCATTTT.

This sequence joins TRBV19 and TRBJ2-7; 11 bases are shared with TRBD2. Trimming at V came to 10 bases and at J to 1 base, leaving 9 bases not matched to a gene. This CDR3 is 15 amino acids long. CDR1 and CDR2 (germline): LNHDA, SQIVND (reference sequence). The CDR3 nucleotides read TGTGCCAATAGCACTAGCGGGAGTTTTTCCTACGAGCAGTACTTC. This gives the protein CANSTSGSFSYEQYF.

V and J are TRBV9 and TRBJ1-3, with D perhaps TRBD1 (5 bases). Germline V lookup: CDR1 SGDLS, CDR2 YYNGEE. This CDR3 is 16 amino acids long. Trimming shortened V by 4 bases and J by 2 bases, and 16 bases separated the two germline ends. Written as DNA, the CDR3 is TGTGCCAGCAGCAGTACTCCCGGGACCCCTGGAAACACCATATATTTT. As protein: CASSSTPGTPGNTIYF. The whole variable domain, filled in from reference TRBV9 and TRBJ1-3, reads DSGVTQTPKHLITATGQRVTLRCSPRSGDLSVYWYQQSLDQGLQFLIQYYNGEERAKGNILERFSAQQFPDLHSELNLSSLELGDSALYFCASSSTPGTPGNTIYFGEGSWLTVV.

About this clone: Other DNA sequences within the sample encode an identical CDR3. This chain joins TRBV18 and TRBJ2-3, with 13 bases fitting TRBD2. This CDR3 spans 15 amino acids. Germline-derived CDR1 and CDR2 are KGHSH and LQKENI. The ends lost 5 bases at V and 3 bases at J; junction bases unmatched: 2. The CDR3 protein is CASSGLAGVTDTQYF. The CDR3 DNA sequence: TGTGCCAGCTCAGGACTAGCGGGAGTGACAGATACGCAGTATTTT.

The chain is built from TRBV19 and TRBJ2-3; 8 bases match TRBD2. This CDR3 has 16 residues. CDR1 is LNHDA, CDR2 SQIVND, per germline (reference sequence). After removal of 5 bases from V and 2 bases from J, the junction contained 9 bases not matched to a gene. The CDR3 DNA reads as TGTGCCAGTAGTGTCCCGGGAGGGTCCACCACAGATACGCAGTATTTT. It specifies CASSVPGGSTTDTQYF.

This chain connects TRBV9 to TRBJ1-2; D is uncertain. V was pared by 0 bases and J by 1 base, with 4 bases between. This CDR3 has 13 residues. Germline V gene sequence: CDR1 SGDLS, CDR2 YYNGEE. DNA for the CDR3: TGTGCCAGCAGCGTAGCAAATAACTATGGCTACACCTTC. This translates into CASSVANNYGYTF.

The gene calls are TRBV18 and TRBJ2-1, with TRBD2 matching over 13 bases. The germline gives CDR1 KGHSH, CDR2 LQKENI. The CDR3 consists of 17 residues. Trimming at V came to 6 bases and at J to 9 bases, leaving 14 bases not matched to a gene. CDR3 sequence reads: CASSPKVVGLAGLEQFF. The CDR3 DNA sequence: TGTGCCAGCTCTCCTAAAGTCGTGGGACTAGCGGGACTTGAGCAGTTCTTC.

V and J are TRBV5-6 and TRBJ2-1; the match to TRBD2 covers 11 bases. This CDR3 has 15 amino acids. Germline trimming cut 6 bases from V and 4 bases from J; bases unmatched to any gene: 6. Germline V gene sequence: CDR1 SGHDT, CDR2 YYEEEE. In DNA form, the CDR3 reads TGTGCCAGCAAACCCGGGACTAGCGGATACAATGAGCAGTTCTTC. This translates into CASKPGTSGYNEQFF.

The gene calls are TRBV5-1 and TRBJ1-1, with 10 bases matching TRBD1. Trimming at V came to 4 bases and at J to 5 bases, leaving 8 bases not matched to a gene. CDR1 is SGHRS, CDR2 YFSETQ, per germline. The CDR3 sequence is 15 residues long. CDR3 amino acids: CASSGTTGGKTEAFF. Here the CDR3 DNA reads TGCGCCAGCAGCGGAACGACAGGGGGCAAAACTGAAGCTTTCTTT.

V usage is TRBV5-1 and J usage is TRBJ1-1, with 9 bases fitting TRBD1. Germline-derived CDR1 and CDR2 are SGHRS and YFSETQ. Trimming cost V 3 bases and J 8 bases; bases outside gene matches: 5. The CDR3 extends over 13 amino acids. CDR3 residues: CASSSGQGSEAFF. DNA for the CDR3: TGCGCCAGCAGCTCGGGACAGGGTTCGGAAGCTTTCTTT.

The chain links TRBV30 to TRBJ2-2, with 10 bases matching TRBD2. With V trimmed by 5 bases and J by 6 bases, 9 bases remained unmatched. Looked up from germline, CDR1 is GTSNPN and CDR2 is SVGIG (reference sequence). This CDR3 spans 15 amino acids. The DNA for the CDR3 is TGTGCCTGGGGGAAGCGGGAGGGTGTCGCCGGGGAGCTGTTTTTT. Translation gives CAWGKREGVAGELFF.

This clone was seen just once. The V and J genes are TRBV7-9 and TRBJ2-4; 12 bases fit TRBD1. This CDR3 contains 16 residues. Germline lookup yields CDR1 SEHNR and CDR2 FQNEAQ (reference sequence). With V trimmed by 5 bases and J by 5 bases, 7 bases remained unmatched. The CDR3 coding sequence is TGTGCCAGCAGCGACCGGGACAGGGGGCCCCAAAACATTCAGTACTTC. Protein sequence: CASSDRDRGPQNIQYF.

The chain links TRBV7-8 to TRBJ2-1; 10 bases map to TRBD2. With V trimmed by 9 bases and J by 9 bases, 11 bases remained unmatched. The CDR3 is 14 residues long. Germline loops: CDR1 SGHVS, CDR2 FQNEAQ. CDR3 amino acids: CASSEREGLVEQFF. The CDR3 DNA reads as TGTGCCAGTTCCGAGCGGGAGGGCCTCGTTGAGCAGTTCTTC.

The J gene is TRBJ2-7, the V gene TRBV6-6; no definite D call. The V gene's germline CDR1 is MNHNY and CDR2 SVGAGI (reference sequence). The CDR3 consists of 15 residues. Trimming removed 6 bases at V and 4 bases at J, with 19 bases between. CDR3 DNA sequence: TGTGCCAGCAGGCCCGACTCTTCCCCACATTACGAGCAGTACTTC. Protein sequence: CASRPDSSPHYEQYF.